The 23 T cell receptor beta chains listed next were all sequenced from one sample in a study of T cell responses to AZD1222 COVID-19 vaccine. TCRdb's copy holds only in-frame clones and misses some; the assay was immunoSEQ multiplex PCR. The data hold 70,000 to 75,000 clones, with 70% to 90% observed a single time. The source material was peripheral blood, sampled 28 days after the second AZD1222 dose. The receptors here all came from an adult who received the AZD1222 COVID-19 vaccine.

The rearrangement uses TRBV9 and TRBJ2-4; D uncertain. The V and J ends lost 0 bases and 5 bases respectively, with 9 bases between them. Germline assignment: CDR1 SGDLS and CDR2 YYNGEE. The CDR3 is made up of 14 amino acids. The DNA for the CDR3 is TGTGCCAGCAGCGTAGGGGTGTTCGAAAACATTCAGTACTTC. Residues: CASSVGVFENIQYF.

The V and J genes are TRBV30 and TRBJ1-1; 7 bases are a match to TRBD1. The J segment lost 5 bases and the V segment lost 5 bases, leaving 8 bases of the junction unmatched. Looked up from germline, CDR1 is GTSNPN and CDR2 is SVGIG (reference sequence). CDR3 size: 13 residues. CDR3 DNA: TGTGCCTGGGGACGTTCAGGGGGTACTGAAGCTTTCTTT. Amino acid sequence: CAWGRSGGTEAFF. The whole variable domain, filled in from reference TRBV30 and TRBJ1-1, reads SQTIHQWPATLVQPVGSPLSLECTVEGTSNPNLYWYRQAAGRGLQLLFYSVGIGQISSEVPQNLSASRPQDRQFILSSKKLLLSDSGFYLCAWGRSGGTEAFFGQGTRLTVV.

The chain carries TRBV19 and TRBJ1-1, with 7 bases matching TRBD1. CDR3 size: 15 residues. Germline lookup yields CDR1 LNHDA and CDR2 SQIVND (reference sequence). Trimming removed 5 bases from V and 6 bases from J; junction bases left unmatched: 12. This CDR3 is CASSSRTGTFAEAFF. In nucleotides, the CDR3 is TGTGCCAGTAGTTCTCGGACAGGTACGTTCGCTGAAGCTTTCTTT.

This clone was seen once. This chain connects TRBV7-2 to TRBJ1-6, with a possible D match to TRBD1 (6 bases). With 4 bases removed from V and 6 bases from J, the gap between germline ends came to 16 bases. The germline gives CDR1 SGHTA, CDR2 FQGNSA. The CDR3 length is 16 residues. CDR3 in amino acids: CASSSVPRDINSPLHF. CDR3 sequence (DNA): TGTGCCAGCAGCTCCGTGCCCCGGGACATTAATTCACCCCTCCACTTT.

This clone has just a few counts. The gene calls are TRBV12-3 or TRBV12-4 and TRBJ1-5, with 7 bases that match TRBD1. The CDR3 length is 13 residues. V lost 6 bases to trimming and J lost 2 bases; unmatched junction nucleotides: 1. CDR3 sequence reads: CASSTGGNQPQHF. CDR3 coding DNA: TGTGCCAGCAGCACAGGGGGCAATCAGCCCCAGCATTTT.

The chain links TRBV30 to TRBJ2-6; 7 positions match TRBD1. V lost 2 bases to trimming and J lost 0 bases; unmatched junction nucleotides: 13. The CDR3 length is 19 residues. Germline-derived CDR1 and CDR2 are GTSNPN and SVGIG (reference sequence). The CDR3 loop is CAWSPPTGTARSGANVLTF. CDR3 nucleotides: TGTGCCTGGAGTCCCCCTACCGGGACAGCTCGCTCTGGGGCCAACGTCCTGACTTTC.

This clone was observed a single time. The rearrangement links TRBV10-3 to TRBJ2-7; D possibly corresponds to TRBD2 (6 bases). V shed 1 base and J shed 2 bases, with 9 bases lying between them. The germline V gene has CDR1 ENHRY and CDR2 SYGVKD. This CDR3 is 14 amino acids long. The CDR3 here is CAISEFSGTYEQYF. CDR3 nucleotides: TGTGCCATCAGTGAGTTTAGCGGAACCTACGAGCAGTACTTC.

The genes are TRBV9 and TRBJ2-1; D might be TRBD2 (5 bases). The CDR3 length is 16 residues. CDR1 is SGDLS, CDR2 YYNGEE, per germline. Trimming stripped 3 bases from V and 9 bases from J, with 22 bases between. CDR3 sequence (DNA): TGTGCCAGCAGCGCTAGGGAGACTTTTTACGGTTCTGAGCAGTTCTTC. Amino acids: CASSARETFYGSEQFF.

The chain employs TRBV7-9 and TRBJ2-7; TRBD1 agrees at 7 bases. CDR3 length: 15 residues. Germline V gene sequence: CDR1 SEHNR, CDR2 FQNEAQ (reference sequence). Trimming at V came to 4 bases and at J to 6 bases, leaving 12 bases not matched to a gene. The CDR3 nucleotides read TGTGCCAGCAGCTCCCACAGGGGTACATCGGTCGAGCAGTACTTC. Protein: CASSSHRGTSVEQYF.

This chain connects TRBV6-5 to TRBJ1-2; D might be TRBD1 (5 bases). CDR3 size: 15 residues. Trimming removed 7 bases from V and 4 bases from J, with 19 bases in between. The germline V gene encodes CDR1 MNHEY and CDR2 SVGAGI. CDR3 sequence: CASTSGTPGPYGYTF. The CDR3 nucleotides are TGTGCCAGCACTTCCGGGACCCCGGGGCCCTATGGCTACACCTTC.

The chain links TRBV28 to TRBJ2-7, with 8 positions matching TRBD1. The ends lost 3 bases at V and 0 bases at J; junction bases unmatched: 4. The CDR3 extends over 15 amino acids. CDR1 is MDHEN and CDR2 is SYDVKM in the germline V gene. CDR3 in amino acids: CASSFRTGSSYEQYF. The CDR3, as DNA: TGTGCCAGCAGTTTCCGGACAGGGAGCTCCTACGAGCAGTACTTC.

This chain connects TRBV6-5 to TRBJ1-1; D unclear. Trimming stripped 7 bases from V and 1 base from J, with 7 bases between. This CDR3 region has 12 residues. Germline V lookup: CDR1 MNHEY, CDR2 SVGAGI. The CDR3 nucleotides are TGTGCCAGCATCAGACAGAACACTGAAGCTTTCTTT. It yields the protein CASIRQNTEAFF.

The chain carries TRBV7-9 and TRBJ1-3, with 7 nucleotides matching TRBD1. With 2 bases clipped from V and 2 bases from J, the junction kept 0 bases outside the gene matches. Germline V CDR1 and CDR2: SEHNR, FQNEAQ (reference sequence). This CDR3 comprises 14 residues. CDR3: CASSLTGAGNTIYF. The CDR3 DNA is TGTGCCAGCAGCTTAACAGGGGCTGGAAACACCATATATTTT.

This rearrangement joins TRBV7-8 to TRBJ1-5; the D gene is possibly TRBD1 (6 bases). This CDR3 has 15 amino acids. V was shortened by 1 base and J by 7 bases, with 14 bases between the two germline ends. Germline CDR1 and CDR2: SGHVS and FQNEAQ. DNA of the CDR3: TGTGCCAGCAGCTTAGTCGCAGGGGCCGGGCAGCCCCAGCATTTT. This encodes CASSLVAGAGQPQHF.

The rearrangement links TRBV12-3 or TRBV12-4 to TRBJ1-1; D remains ambiguous. CDR3 length: 13 amino acids. The V and J ends lost 2 bases and 1 base respectively, with 5 bases between them. The CDR3 DNA sequence: TGTGCCAGCAGTTTATCTCCGAACACTGAAGCTTTCTTT. It is translated as CASSLSPNTEAFF.

This clone was counted only a few times. The same CDR3 can be traced to other DNA sequences in this sample. The chain joins TRBV6-5 to TRBJ1-5; TRBD1 matches at 7 bases. The CDR3 loop spans 15 amino acids. V lost 0 bases and J lost 4; bases outside the gene matches: 3. The germline CDR1 and CDR2 sequences are MNHEY and SVGAGI. CDR3 residues: CASSYSARGNQPQHF. The CDR3 bases are TGTGCCAGCAGTTACTCTGCCAGGGGGAATCAGCCCCAGCATTTT.

This clone appeared a single time. V and J are TRBV6-1 and TRBJ2-1; D might be TRBD2 (5 bases). Trimming cost V 1 base and J 7 bases, with 8 bases left between them. Germline V gives CDR1 MNHNS, CDR2 SASEGT. The CDR3 has 13 residues. The CDR3 loop reads CASSEGRRNEQFF. For the CDR3, the DNA is TGTGCCAGCAGTGAAGGGAGGAGAAATGAGCAGTTCTTC.

The chain joins TRBV7-8 to TRBJ2-1; TRBD1 might be the D (5 bases). This CDR3 spans 15 amino acids. Germline values: CDR1 SGHVS, CDR2 FQNEAQ. The V end was cut by 4 bases, the J end by 6 bases, with 16 bases between. The CDR3, as DNA: TGTGCCAGCAGCTCGTGGCAGGGTCGAGGCAATGAGCAGTTCTTC. It codes for CASSSWQGRGNEQFF.

The chain employs TRBV5-4 and TRBJ1-1; D gene ambiguous. CDR1 is SGHNT and CDR2 is YYREEE in the germline V gene (reference sequence). V dropped 8 bases and J dropped 4 bases, with 15 bases sitting between them. There are 13 residues in the CDR3. CDR3 in amino acids: CAREGWEPTEAFF. CDR3 nucleotides: TGTGCCAGAGAAGGGTGGGAGCCCACTGAAGCTTTCTTT.

The chain carries TRBV19 and TRBJ1-2; D remains unclear. V lost 9 bases and J lost 0, with 14 bases in between. The CDR3 is 14 residues long. Germline V gene lookup returns CDR1 LNHDA and CDR2 SQIVND (reference sequence). The CDR3 spells CASAPRSANYGYTF. The CDR3 bases are TGTGCCAGCGCCCCCCGTTCTGCTAACTATGGCTACACCTTC.

The genes are TRBV25-1 and TRBJ2-7; 8 nucleotides line up with TRBD2. The CDR3 runs to 14 residues. Trimming took 6 bases from V and 1 from J; bases not matched to a gene: 5. Germline V gene sequence: CDR1 MGHDK, CDR2 SYGVNS. This chain's CDR3 is CASRGTSGSYEQYF. DNA for the CDR3: TGTGCCAGCAGGGGTACTAGCGGTTCCTACGAGCAGTACTTC.

The genes are TRBV3-1 (or the pseudogene TRBV3-2) and TRBJ2-5; possible D gene TRBD2, 5 bases. V shed 1 base and J shed 2 bases, with 5 bases lying between them. Germline CDR1 LGHDT, CDR2 YNNKEL (reference sequence). The CDR3 is 13 residues long. Written as DNA, the CDR3 is TGTGCCAGCAGCCAAGGACTACAAGAGACCCAGTACTTC. Protein sequence: CASSQGLQETQYF.

This rearrangement joins TRBV10-3 to TRBJ1-2, with 8 positions matching TRBD1. The CDR3 has 16 residues. J lost 5 bases, V lost 2 bases, and 10 bases had no gene match. CDR1 is ENHRY, CDR2 SYGVKD, per germline. The CDR3 coding sequence is TGTGCCATCAGTGAGGGACAGGGAAGCGGCGGATATGGCTACACCTTC. Amino acids: CAISEGQGSGGYGYTF.